This T cell receptor (beta chain) stems from a study of T cells in Graves' hyperthyroidism and ophthalmopathy. The source material, RNA transcripts, was used to amplify TCR beta CDR3 regions. The study used the HTBI primer set for a first-round RT-PCR of the TCR CDR3. TCRdb redid the calling of the multiplex PCR reads with MiXCR, one entry per CDR3 protein. The table lists 700,000 or so distinct CDR3 sequences, 15% to 20% of them singletons. Study results and limitations: A model of 13 V-J features distinguished ophthalmopathy from stable hyperthyroidism. Progression to ophthalmopathy was predicted a median of roughly seven months early.

The CDR3 sequence is 17 residues long. Per the germline V gene, CDR1 is SEHNR and CDR2 is FQNEAQ (reference sequence). The V gene lost 8 bases and the J gene lost 1 base, with 22 bases spanning the gap. With regard to this clonotype: Its antigen is undetermined.

The specimen was blood. The TCR sequence derives from a man aged 18 to 29 with Graves' hyperthyroidism. The chain links TRBV7-9 to TRBJ2-3; either TRBD1 or TRBD2 may supply D (5 bases each). This CDR3 reads CASRPRGGPGGTDTQYF. The DNA of the CDR3 is TGTGCCAGCCGACCCCGGGGCGGACCCGGGGGCACAGATACGCAGTATTTT.